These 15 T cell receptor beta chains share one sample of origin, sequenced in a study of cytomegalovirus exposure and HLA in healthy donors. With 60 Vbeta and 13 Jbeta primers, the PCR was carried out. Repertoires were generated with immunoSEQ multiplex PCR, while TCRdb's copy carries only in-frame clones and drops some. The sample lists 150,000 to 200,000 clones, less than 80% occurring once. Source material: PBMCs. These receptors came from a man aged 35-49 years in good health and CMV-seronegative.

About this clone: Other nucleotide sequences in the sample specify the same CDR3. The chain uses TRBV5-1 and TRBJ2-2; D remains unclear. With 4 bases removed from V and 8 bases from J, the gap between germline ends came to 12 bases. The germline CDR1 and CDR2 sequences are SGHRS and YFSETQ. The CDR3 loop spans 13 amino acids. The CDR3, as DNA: TGCGCCAGCAGCCTAGGCGAAGCAGGGGAGCTGTTTTTT. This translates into CASSLGEAGELFF.

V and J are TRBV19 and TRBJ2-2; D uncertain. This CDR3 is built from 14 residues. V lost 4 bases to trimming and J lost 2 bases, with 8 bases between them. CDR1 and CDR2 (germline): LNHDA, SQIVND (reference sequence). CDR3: CASSNLPNTGELFF. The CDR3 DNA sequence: TGTGCCAGTAGTAATCTTCCCAACACCGGGGAGCTGTTTTTT.

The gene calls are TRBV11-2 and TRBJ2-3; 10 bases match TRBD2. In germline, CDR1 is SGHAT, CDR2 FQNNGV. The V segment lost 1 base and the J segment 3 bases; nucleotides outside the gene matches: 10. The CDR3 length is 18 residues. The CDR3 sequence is CASSLGIRTSGSTDTQYF. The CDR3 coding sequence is TGTGCCAGCAGCTTAGGCATTAGGACTAGCGGATCAACAGATACGCAGTATTTT.

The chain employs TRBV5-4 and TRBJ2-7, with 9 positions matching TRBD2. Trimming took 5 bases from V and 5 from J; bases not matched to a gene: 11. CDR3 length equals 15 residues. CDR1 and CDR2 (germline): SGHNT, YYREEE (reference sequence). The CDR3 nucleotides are TGTGCCAGCAGGGCCCCGGGACTAGCCACCAACGAGCAGTACTTC. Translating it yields CASRAPGLATNEQYF.

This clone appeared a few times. The CDR3 region has the DNA TGTGCCATCTCCCCCAGGGGCTCGCGCGAGCAGTACTTC. Residues: CAISPRGSREQYF. The V call is TRBV6-6, the J call TRBJ2-7; a weak D match, TRBD1 (6 bases). Germline V gives CDR1 MNHNY, CDR2 SVGAGI (reference sequence). Deletions cut 10 bases from V and 6 bases from J, with 19 bases between. The CDR3 loop spans 13 amino acids.

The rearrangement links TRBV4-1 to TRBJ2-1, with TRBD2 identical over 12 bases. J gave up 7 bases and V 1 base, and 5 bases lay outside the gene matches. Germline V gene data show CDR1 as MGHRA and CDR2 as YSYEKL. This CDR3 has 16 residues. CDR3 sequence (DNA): TGCGCCAGCAGCCAAGTGCTAGCGGGGGGGCTAAATGAGCAGTTCTTC. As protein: CASSQVLAGGLNEQFF.

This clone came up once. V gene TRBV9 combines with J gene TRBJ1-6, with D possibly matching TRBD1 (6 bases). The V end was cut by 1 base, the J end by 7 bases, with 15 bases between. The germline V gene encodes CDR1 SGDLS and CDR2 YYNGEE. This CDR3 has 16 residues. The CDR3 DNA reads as TGTGCCAGCAGCGTAAAAGGAGGGGGGGGAAATTCACCCCTCCACTTT. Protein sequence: CASSVKGGGGNSPLHF.

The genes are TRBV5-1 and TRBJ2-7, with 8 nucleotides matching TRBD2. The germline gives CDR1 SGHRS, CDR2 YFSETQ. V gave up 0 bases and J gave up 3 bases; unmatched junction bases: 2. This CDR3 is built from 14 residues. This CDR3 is CASSLAGGVYEQYF. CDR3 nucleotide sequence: TGCGCCAGCAGCTTGGCCGGGGGGGTCTACGAGCAGTACTTC.

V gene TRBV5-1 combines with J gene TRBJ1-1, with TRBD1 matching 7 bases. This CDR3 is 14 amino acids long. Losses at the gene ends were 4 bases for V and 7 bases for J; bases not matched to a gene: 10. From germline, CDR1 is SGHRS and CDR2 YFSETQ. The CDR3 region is CASSTFRDSIEAFF. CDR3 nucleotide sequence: TGCGCCAGCAGCACTTTCCGGGACAGCATTGAAGCTTTCTTT.

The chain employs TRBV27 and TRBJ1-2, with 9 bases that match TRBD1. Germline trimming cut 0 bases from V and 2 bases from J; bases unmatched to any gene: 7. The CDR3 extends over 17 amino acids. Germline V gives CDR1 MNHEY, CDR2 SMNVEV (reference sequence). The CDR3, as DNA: TGTGCCAGCAGTTTATCTTACAGGGGGCAGAGGAACTATGGCTACACCTTC. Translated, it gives CASSLSYRGQRNYGYTF.

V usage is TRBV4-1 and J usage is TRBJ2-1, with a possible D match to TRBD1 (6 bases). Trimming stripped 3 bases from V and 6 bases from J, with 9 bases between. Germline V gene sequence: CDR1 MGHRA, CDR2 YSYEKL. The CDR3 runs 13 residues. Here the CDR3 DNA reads TGCGCCAGCAGCCAGCTACAGGGCAATGAGCAGTTCTTC. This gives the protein CASSQLQGNEQFF.

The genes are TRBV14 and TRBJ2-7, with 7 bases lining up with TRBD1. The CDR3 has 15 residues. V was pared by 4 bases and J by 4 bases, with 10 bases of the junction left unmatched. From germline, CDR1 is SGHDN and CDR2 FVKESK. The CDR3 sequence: CASSPTGVLFYEQYF. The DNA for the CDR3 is TGTGCCAGCAGCCCTACAGGGGTTTTGTTTTACGAGCAGTACTTC.

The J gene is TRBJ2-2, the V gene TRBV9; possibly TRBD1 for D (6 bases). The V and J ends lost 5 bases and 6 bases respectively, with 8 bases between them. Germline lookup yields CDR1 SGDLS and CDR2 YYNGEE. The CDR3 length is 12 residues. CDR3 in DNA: TGTGCCAGCAGTTCAGGGGCCGGGGAGCTGTTTTTT. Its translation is CASSSGAGELFF. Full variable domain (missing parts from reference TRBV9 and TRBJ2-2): DSGVTQTPKHLITATGQRVTLRCSPRSGDLSVYWYQQSLDQGLQFLIQYYNGEERAKGNILERFSAQQFPDLHSELNLSSLELGDSALYFCASSSGAGELFFGEGSRLTVL.

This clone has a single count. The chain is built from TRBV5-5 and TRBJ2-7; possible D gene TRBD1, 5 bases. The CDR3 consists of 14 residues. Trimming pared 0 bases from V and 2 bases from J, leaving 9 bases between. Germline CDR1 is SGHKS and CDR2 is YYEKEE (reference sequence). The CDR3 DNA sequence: TGTGCCAGCAGCTTGGTCCCAGGGACCTACGAGCAGTACTTC. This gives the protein CASSLVPGTYEQYF.

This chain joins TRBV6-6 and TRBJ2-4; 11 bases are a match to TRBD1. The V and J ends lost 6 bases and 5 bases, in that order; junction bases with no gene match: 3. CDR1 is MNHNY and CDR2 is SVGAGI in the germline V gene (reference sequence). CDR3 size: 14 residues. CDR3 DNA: TGTGCCAGCAGGCTGGACAGGGGGCAAAACATTCAGTACTTC. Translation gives CASRLDRGQNIQYF.